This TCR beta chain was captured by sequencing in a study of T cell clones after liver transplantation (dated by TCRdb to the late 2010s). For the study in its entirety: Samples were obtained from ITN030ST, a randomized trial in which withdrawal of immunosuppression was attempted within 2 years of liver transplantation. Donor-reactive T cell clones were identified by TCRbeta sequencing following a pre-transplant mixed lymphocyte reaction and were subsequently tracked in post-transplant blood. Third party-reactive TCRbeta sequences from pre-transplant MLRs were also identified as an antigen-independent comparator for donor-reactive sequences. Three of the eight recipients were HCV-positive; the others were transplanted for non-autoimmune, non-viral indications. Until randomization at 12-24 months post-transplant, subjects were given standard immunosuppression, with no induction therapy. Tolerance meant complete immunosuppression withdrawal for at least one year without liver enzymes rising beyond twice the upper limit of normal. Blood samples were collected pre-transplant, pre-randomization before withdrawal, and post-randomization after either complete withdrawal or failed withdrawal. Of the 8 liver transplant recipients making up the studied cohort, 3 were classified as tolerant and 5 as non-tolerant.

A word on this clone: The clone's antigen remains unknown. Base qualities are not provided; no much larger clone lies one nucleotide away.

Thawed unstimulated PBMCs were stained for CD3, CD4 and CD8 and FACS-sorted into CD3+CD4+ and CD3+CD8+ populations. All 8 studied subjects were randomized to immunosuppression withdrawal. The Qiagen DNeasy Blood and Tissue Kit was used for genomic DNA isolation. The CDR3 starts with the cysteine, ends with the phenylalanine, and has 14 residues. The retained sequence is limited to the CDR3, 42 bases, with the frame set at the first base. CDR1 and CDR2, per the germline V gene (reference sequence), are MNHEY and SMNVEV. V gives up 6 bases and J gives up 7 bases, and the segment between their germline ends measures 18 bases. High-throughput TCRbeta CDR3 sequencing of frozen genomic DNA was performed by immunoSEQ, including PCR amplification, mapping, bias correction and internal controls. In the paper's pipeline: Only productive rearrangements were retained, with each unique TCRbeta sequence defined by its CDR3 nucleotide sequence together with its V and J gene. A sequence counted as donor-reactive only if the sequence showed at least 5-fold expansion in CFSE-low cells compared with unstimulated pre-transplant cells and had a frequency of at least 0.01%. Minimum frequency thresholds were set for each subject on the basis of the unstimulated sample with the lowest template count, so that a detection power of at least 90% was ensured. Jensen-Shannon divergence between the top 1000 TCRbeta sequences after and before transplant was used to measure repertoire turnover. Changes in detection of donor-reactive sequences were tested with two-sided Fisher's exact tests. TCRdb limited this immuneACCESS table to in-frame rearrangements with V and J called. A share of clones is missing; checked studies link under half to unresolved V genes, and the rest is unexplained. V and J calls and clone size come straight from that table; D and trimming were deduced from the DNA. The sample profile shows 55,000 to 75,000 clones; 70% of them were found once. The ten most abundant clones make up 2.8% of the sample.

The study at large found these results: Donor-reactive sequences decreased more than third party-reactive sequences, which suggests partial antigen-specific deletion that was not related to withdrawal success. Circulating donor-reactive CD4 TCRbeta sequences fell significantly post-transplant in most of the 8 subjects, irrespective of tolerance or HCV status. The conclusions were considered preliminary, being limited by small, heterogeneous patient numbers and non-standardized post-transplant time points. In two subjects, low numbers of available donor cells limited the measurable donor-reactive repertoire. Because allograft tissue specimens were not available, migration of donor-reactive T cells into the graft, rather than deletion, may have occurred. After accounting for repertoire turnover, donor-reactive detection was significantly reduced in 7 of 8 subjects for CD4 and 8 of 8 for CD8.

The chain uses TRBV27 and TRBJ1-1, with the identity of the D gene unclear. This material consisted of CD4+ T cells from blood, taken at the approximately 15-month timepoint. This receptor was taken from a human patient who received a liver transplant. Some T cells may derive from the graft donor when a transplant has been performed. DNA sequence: TGTGCCAGCAGACCCACCCACGGCGGACTTGAAGCTTTCTTT. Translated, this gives CASRPTHGGLEAFF.